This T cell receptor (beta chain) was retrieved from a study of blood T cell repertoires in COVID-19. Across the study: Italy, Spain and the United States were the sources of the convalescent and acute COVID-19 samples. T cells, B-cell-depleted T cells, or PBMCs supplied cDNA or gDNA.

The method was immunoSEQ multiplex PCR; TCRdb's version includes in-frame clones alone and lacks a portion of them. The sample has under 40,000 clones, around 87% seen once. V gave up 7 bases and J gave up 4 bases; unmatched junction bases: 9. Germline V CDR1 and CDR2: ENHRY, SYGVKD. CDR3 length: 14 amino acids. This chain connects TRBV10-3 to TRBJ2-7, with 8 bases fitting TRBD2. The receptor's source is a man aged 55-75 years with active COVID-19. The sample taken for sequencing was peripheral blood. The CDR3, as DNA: TGTGCCATCACTGAAACTCGCGGGAGGTACGAGCAGTACTTC. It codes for CAITETRGRYEQYF.